Following are 2 T cell receptor beta chains from one sample sequenced in a study of blood T cell repertoires in COVID-19. Assay: immunoSEQ multiplex PCR; the TCRdb copy retains only in-frame clones and omits some. The sample yields 130,000 or so clones, roughly 83% seen once. Sequenced input: peripheral blood. Receptors were obtained from a woman aged 80 or over with acute or convalescent COVID-19.

This clone was counted only a few times. The chain recombines TRBV2 with TRBJ2-1; 8 bases map to TRBD2. The CDR3 extends over 16 amino acids. CDR1 and CDR2 from the germline V gene are SNHLY and FYNNEI. V lost 2 bases and J lost 4; bases outside the gene matches: 7. The CDR3 nucleotides read TGTGCCAGCAGTGAATCTCCTGCGGGGGGATACAATGAGCAGTTCTTC. This sequence encodes CASSESPAGGYNEQFF.

The V call is TRBV19, the J call TRBJ1-5, with D perhaps TRBD1 (5 bases). Trimming cost V 5 bases and J 3 bases, with 11 bases left between them. In germline, CDR1 is LNHDA, CDR2 SQIVND (reference sequence). The CDR3 loop spans 14 amino acids. The CDR3 region is CASSSRDFNQPQHF. The DNA for the CDR3 is TGTGCCAGTAGTTCCCGGGACTTCAATCAGCCCCAGCATTTT.